The next 30 T cell receptor beta chains were all read from a single sample in a study of T cell clonality in common variable immunodeficiency. Broader study findings: In common variable immunodeficiency, TCR beta chains reportedly carried fewer deletions and N-nucleotide insertions.

The antigens of these receptors remain unknown. Produced via immunoSEQ multiplex PCR; TCRdb's table is partial and in-frame only. The table for this sample gives roughly 16,000 clones. Sequencing input: peripheral blood mononuclear cells. The receptors were gathered from a human donor with common variable immunodeficiency.

In regard to this clone: Read data end 3 residues before the CDR3 end; the end is taken from the germline J gene. The rearrangement uses TRBV20-1 and TRBJ2-1, with D maybe TRBD2 (7 bases). V lost 1 base and J 4 bases, leaving 14 bases between the germline ends. Germline V lookup: CDR1 DFQATT, CDR2 SNEGSKA (reference sequence). The CDR3 runs 15 residues. CDR3 protein: CSARVWGGAYNEQFF. The sequenced part of the CDR3 DNA is TGCAGTGCTAGAGTTTGGGGGGGGGCGTACAATGAG.

As concerns this clone: The CDR3 extends 3 residues past the end of the read, so its final part is completed from the germline J gene. The chain is built from TRBV19 and TRBJ2-1; 12 nucleotides align to TRBD2. The germline V gene encodes CDR1 LNHDA and CDR2 SQIVND (reference sequence). V dropped 3 bases and J dropped 5; count of bases not matched to a gene: 14. CDR3 length equals 19 residues. The CDR3 sequence is CASSMTPLLAGGGDNEQFF. The DNA read from the CDR3 is TGTGCCAGTAGTATGACTCCCTTACTAGCGGGGGGCGGCGACAATGAG.

On this clone: Sequencing ends 3 residues short of the CDR3 end; the germline J gene provides the rest. This chain uses TRBV18 with TRBJ2-2; 10 bases are a match to TRBD1. The CDR3 loop spans 18 amino acids. Germline CDR1 and CDR2: KGHSH and LQKENI. With 1 base clipped from V and 1 base from J, the junction kept 6 bases outside the gene matches. This chain's CDR3 is CASSPLTGGHENTGELFF. The sequenced CDR3 bases are TGTGCCAGCTCACCACTGACAGGGGGCCATGAGAACACCGGGGAG.

The covered CDR3 bases are TGTGCCAGCAGCCAACAGGGATTTAATGAAAAA. Amino acid sequence: CASSQQGFNEK. The complete CDR3 protein is CASSQQGFNEKLFF. The genes are TRBV7-9 and TRBJ1-4; possible D gene TRBD1, 6 bases. The read stops 3 residues short of the end of the CDR3; the missing end is completed from the germline J gene. Germline V gives CDR1 SEHNR, CDR2 FQNEAQ (reference sequence). The CDR3 length is 14 residues. V shed 5 bases and J shed 4 bases, with 11 bases lying between them.

Of note for this clone: The read finishes 3 residues shy of the CDR3 end, and the germline J gene is used to complete it. The chain has TRBV18 and TRBJ1-2; D perhaps matches TRBD1 (5 bases). The CDR3 length is 13 residues. The ends were cut back, 3 bases at V and 2 bases at J, with 7 bases in the middle. CDR1 is KGHSH and CDR2 is LQKENI in the germline V gene. CDR3 sequence reads: CASSPDTNYGYTF. The sequenced part of the CDR3 DNA is TGTGCCAGCTCACCGGACACCAACTATGGC.

With regard to this clone: The read falls 3 residues short of the CDR3 end, and the missing part is taken from the germline J gene. This rearrangement joins TRBV7-8 to TRBJ1-1; D is unresolved. CDR3 length: 17 residues. V lost 4 bases and J lost 1, with 19 bases in between. Per the germline V gene, CDR1 is SGHVS and CDR2 is FQNEAQ. The CDR3 bases that were read are TGTGCCAGCAGCTCTCGGACTGATCCTCGTTGGAACACTGAA. Its translation is CASSSRTDPRWNTE. The full CDR3 is CASSSRTDPRWNTEAFF.

This clone is classed as medium-sized by frequency. The sequence runs out 3 residues before the end of the CDR3; the remainder is reconstructed from the germline J gene. The chain combines TRBV30 with TRBJ2-7; TRBD1 or TRBD2 may be the D gene (5 bases each). The CDR3 sequence is 11 residues long. V was clipped by 6 bases and J by 2 bases, with 8 bases between them. Per germline, CDR1 GTSNPN and CDR2 SVGIG (reference sequence). The CDR3: CACQGAYEQYF. CDR3 DNA (partial): TGTGCCTGCCAGGGAGCCTACGAG.

A word on this clone: The missing CDR3 end, 3 residues past where the read stops, is filled in from the germline J gene. This chain links TRBV7-9 with TRBJ1-2; 8 bases line up with TRBD1. The CDR3 length is 14 residues. Germline lookup yields CDR1 SEHNR and CDR2 FQNEAQ (reference sequence). Trimming took 5 bases from V and 6 from J; bases not matched to a gene: 8. The CDR3 bases that were read are TGTGCCAGCAGCCGGGGGACAGGAAAGGATGGC. Its translation: CASSRGTGKDG. The full-length CDR3 reads as CASSRGTGKDGYTF.

As to this clone: The CDR3 end is not reached by the read, which stops 3 residues before it; the germline J gene fills it in. The chain is built from TRBV4-2 and TRBJ1-2; D not resolved. The germline V gene has CDR1 LGHNA and CDR2 YNFKEQ. The CDR3 has 15 amino acids. The V gene lost 6 bases and the J gene lost 0 bases, with 14 bases spanning the gap. The part of the CDR3 DNA that was read is TGTGCCAGCAGGCCTACCGAGCAGGCTAACTATGGC. This codes for CASRPTEQANYG. The whole CDR3 sequence reads CASRPTEQANYGYTF.

Concerning this clone: The CDR3 extends 3 residues past the end of the read, so its final part is completed from the germline J gene. The rearrangement joins TRBV7-9 to TRBJ2-7, with TRBD2 identical over 7 bases. The CDR3 runs 15 residues. The J segment lost 2 bases and the V segment lost 5 bases, leaving 9 bases of the junction unmatched. CDR1 SEHNR and CDR2 FQNEAQ come from the germline V gene (reference sequence). The CDR3 DNA, read in part, is TGTGCCAGCAGCGAGCCTAGCGGAAAAACCTACGAG. As protein: CASSEPSGKTYE. The full-length CDR3 reads as CASSEPSGKTYEQYF.

A remark on this clone: The read terminates 3 residues ahead of where the CDR3 ends, so the germline J gene completes it. This chain uses TRBV28 with TRBJ1-1, with 9 nucleotides matching TRBD1. Germline V gives CDR1 MDHEN, CDR2 SYDVKM. The junction had 3 bases not matched to a gene; V was cut back by 6 bases and J by 4 bases. The CDR3 has 13 amino acids. The CDR3 loop is CASRWDRATEAFF. The sequenced part of the CDR3 DNA is TGTGCCAGCAGGTGGGACAGGGCCACTGAA. The whole variable domain, filled in from reference TRBV28 and TRBJ1-1, reads DVKVTQSSRYLVKRTGEKVFLECVQDMDHENMFWYRQDPGLGLRLIYFSYDVKMKEKGDIPEGYSVSREKKERFSLILESASTNQTSMYLCASRWDRATEAFFGQGTRLTVV.

With regard to this clone: The read ends 3 residues early relative to the CDR3; the germline J gene fills the gap. The chain carries TRBV20-1 and TRBJ2-7, with a weak D call TRBD2 (6 bases). CDR1 is DFQATT and CDR2 is SNEGSKA in the germline V gene (reference sequence). Trimming left V 5 bases short and J 5 bases short, with 37 bases between. This CDR3 contains 20 residues. The sequenced CDR3 bases are TGCAGTGCTCGAAGGCTAAGCGTAGGGGCCGGGAGACTAGTTCCCCACGAG. Its protein is CSARRLSVGAGRLVPHE. The CDR3 reads in full as CSARRLSVGAGRLVPHEQYF.

Comments on this clone: The read ends 3 residues shy of where the CDR3 ends; the end is completed using the germline J gene. The chain is built from TRBV4-2 and TRBJ2-3, with 12 positions matching TRBD2. Germline lookup yields CDR1 LGHNA and CDR2 YNFKEQ. This CDR3 contains 15 residues. Losses at the gene ends were 3 bases for V and 4 bases for J; bases not matched to a gene: 2. The CDR3 bases that were read are TGTGCCAGCAGCCAGTCTAGCGGGGGGGCAGATACG. Translation: CASSQSSGGADT. The entire CDR3 sequence reads CASSQSSGGADTQYF.

Turning to this clone: The CDR3 is cut off 3 residues early in the read; its end comes from the germline J gene. The chain links TRBV29-1 to TRBJ2-5, with TRBD2 identical over 10 bases. Trimming at V came to 4 bases and at J to 1 base, leaving 3 bases not matched to a gene. The CDR3 length is 14 residues. Germline values: CDR1 SQVTM, CDR2 ANQGSEA. CDR3 loop: CSVGASGGQETQYF. Partial CDR3 DNA: TGCAGCGTTGGGGCTAGCGGGGGCCAAGAGACC.

Comment on this clone: Its ends do not fully match the called genes, so a read error is possible. The read halts 3 residues ahead of the CDR3 end, with the missing end drawn from the germline J gene. The rearrangement joins TRBV7-7 to TRBJ2-2; D remains unclear. The CDR3 spans 15 residues. Per germline, CDR1 SSHAT and CDR2 FNYEAQ (reference sequence). CDR3 residues: CASSLGLANTGELFF. The CDR3 bases that were read are TGTGCTAGCAGCTTAGGTCTAGCGAACACCGGGGAG.

As concerns this clone: The read falls 3 residues short of the CDR3 end, and the missing part is taken from the germline J gene. The genes are TRBV14 and TRBJ1-6, with 10 bases matching TRBD1. Germline CDR1 reads SGHDN; CDR2 reads FVKESK. The CDR3 consists of 15 residues. V lost 3 bases and J lost 6; bases outside the gene matches: 2. The CDR3 here is CASSQRTGGNSPLHF. The sequenced CDR3 bases are TGTGCCAGCAGCCAGAGGACAGGGGGTAATTCACCC.

Note on this clone: The read ends 3 residues early relative to the CDR3; the germline J gene fills the gap. The chain employs TRBV5-1 and TRBJ2-1, with 7 bases matching TRBD1. J lost 5 bases, V lost 4 bases, and 9 bases had no gene match. Germline assignment: CDR1 SGHRS and CDR2 YFSETQ. The length of the CDR3 is 15 residues. The CDR3 sequence: CASSPAGTVDNEQFF. The covered CDR3 bases are TGCGCCAGCAGCCCGGCCGGGACAGTCGACAATGAG.

To note about this clone: The CDR3 extends 3 residues past the end of the read, so its final part is completed from the germline J gene. The chain is built from TRBV5-4 and TRBJ2-4, with a weak D call TRBD2 (5 bases). Germline V gives CDR1 SGHNT, CDR2 YYREEE (reference sequence). The CDR3 totals 13 residues. V was clipped by 0 bases and J by 9 bases, with 10 bases between them. The DNA read from the CDR3 is TGTGCCAGCAGCTTGGAGCTAGCCGGCATT. Protein product: CASSLELAGI. The full CDR3 sequence reads CASSLELAGIQYF. The variable domain in full, completed from reference TRBV5-4 and TRBJ2-4, reads ETGVTQSPTHLIKTRGQQVTLRCSSQSGHNTVSWYQQALGQGPQFIFQYYREEENGRGNFPPRFSGLQFPNYSSELNVNALELDDSALYLCASSLELAGIQYFGAGTRLSVL.

As for this clone: From the germline J gene comes the end of the CDR3, since the read stops 3 residues before it. The chain recombines TRBV19 with TRBJ1-5; the D gene is possibly TRBD1 (5 bases). The germline CDR1 and CDR2 sequences are LNHDA and SQIVND (reference sequence). This CDR3 is built from 12 residues. Trimming took 6 bases from V and 4 from J, leaving 7 bases between them. The CDR3 sequence: CASRSGNQPQHF. Incomplete CDR3 DNA: TGTGCCAGTAGATCAGGGAATCAGCCC.

About this clone: Sequencing ends 3 residues short of the CDR3 end; the germline J gene provides the rest. The V and J genes are TRBV7-9 and TRBJ1-4; maybe TRBD1 (5 bases). V lost 1 base to trimming and J lost 10 bases, with 16 bases between them. The CDR3 length is 15 residues. Germline V gene sequence: CDR1 SEHNR, CDR2 FQNEAQ (reference sequence). The sequenced part of the CDR3 DNA is TGTGCCAGCAGCTTAGACTCACAGCGAAGGGGAAAA. The encoded protein is CASSLDSQRRGK. The whole CDR3 sequence reads CASSLDSQRRGKLFF.

Notes on this clone: The read finishes 3 residues shy of the CDR3 end, and the germline J gene is used to complete it. The V gene is TRBV6-2 or TRBV6-3, the J gene TRBJ2-5, with 7 bases aligning to TRBD1. V lost 5 bases, J lost 4 bases, and 7 bases stayed unmatched. The CDR3 runs 14 residues. Germline values: CDR1 MNHEY, CDR2 SVGEGT. The sequenced CDR3 bases are TGTGCCAGCAGTGACAGGGTTCAAAGAGAGACC. Its translation is CASSDRVQRET. From start to end, the CDR3 is CASSDRVQRETQYF.

This clone shows up as medium-sized (0.01 to 0.1%) by frequency. The read ends 3 residues before the CDR3 terminus; that terminus is restored from the germline J gene. The V call is TRBV7-9, the J call TRBJ1-5; 9 bases align to TRBD1. The CDR3 is made up of 15 amino acids. V was clipped by 5 bases and J by 5 bases; unmatched bases: 7. CDR1 is SEHNR, CDR2 FQNEAQ, per germline (reference sequence). Here the CDR3 reads CASSRGQGLHQPQHF. Partial CDR3 DNA: TGTGCCAGCAGCAGGGGACAGGGTTTGCATCAGCCC.

Worth noting for this clone: Read data end 3 residues before the CDR3 end; the end is taken from the germline J gene. V gene TRBV18 combines with J gene TRBJ2-2; 13 bases agree with TRBD2. The CDR3 sequence is 18 residues long. Trimming took 7 bases from V and 6 from J; bases not matched to a gene: 14. CDR1 is KGHSH and CDR2 is LQKENI in the germline V gene. The DNA read from the CDR3 is TGTGCCAGCTACCCTGGACTAGCGGGAGAAAGGTTTGCCGGGGAG. The encoded protein is CASYPGLAGERFAGE. In full, the CDR3 is CASYPGLAGERFAGELFF.

CDR3 region: CAIRETGGAETQYF. The sequenced CDR3 bases are TGTGCCATCAGGGAAACGGGGGGCGCTGAGACC. J is TRBJ2-5 and V is TRBV10-3; tentative D call: TRBD2 (7 bases). Sequencing ends 3 residues short of the CDR3 end; the germline J gene provides the rest. CDR1 and CDR2 (germline): ENHRY, SYGVKD. The CDR3 totals 14 residues. The V end was cut by 6 bases, the J end by 5 bases, with 16 bases between.

A remark on this clone: The read ends 3 residues before the CDR3 terminus; that terminus is restored from the germline J gene. The J gene is TRBJ2-5, the V gene TRBV4-2, with D possibly matching TRBD1 (5 bases). Deletions cut 1 base from V and 7 bases from J, with 19 bases between. The CDR3 spans 16 residues. Germline assignment: CDR1 LGHNA and CDR2 YNFKEQ. The part of the CDR3 DNA that was read is TGTGCCAGCAGCCAAGTAGGACAAGGGTACTCCCGGACC. As protein: CASSQVGQGYSRT. The full CDR3 protein reads CASSQVGQGYSRTQYF.

About this clone: The read ends 3 residues before the CDR3 terminus; that terminus is restored from the germline J gene. The chain couples TRBV7-2 to TRBJ2-3; possible D gene TRBD1, 5 bases. This CDR3 spans 14 amino acids. Trimming cost V 3 bases and J 0 bases, with 7 bases left between them. The germline gives CDR1 SGHTA, CDR2 FQGNSA. This CDR3 reads CASSLGPSTDTQYF. Incomplete CDR3 DNA: TGTGCCAGCAGCTTGGGGCCAAGCACAGATACG.

This clone is classed as medium-sized (0.01 to 0.1%) by frequency. Sequencing ends 3 residues short of the CDR3 end; the germline J gene provides the rest. The chain is built from TRBV9 and TRBJ2-1, with D perhaps being TRBD1 or TRBD2 (8 bases each). Germline V gene sequence: CDR1 SGDLS, CDR2 YYNGEE. This CDR3 is 22 amino acids long. Trimming pared 3 bases from V and 2 bases from J, leaving 33 bases between. CDR3: CASSALRDRPREGLPTYNEQFF. CDR3 bases read: TGTGCCAGCAGCGCCCTCCGGGACAGGCCCCGGGAGGGCCTTCCCACCTACAATGAG. Based on the CDR3 plus reference TRBV9 and TRBJ2-1, the full variable domain is DSGVTQTPKHLITATGQRVTLRCSPRSGDLSVYWYQQSLDQGLQFLIQYYNGEERAKGNILERFSAQQFPDLHSELNLSSLELGDSALYFCASSALRDRPREGLPTYNEQFFGPGTRLTVL.

Concerning this clone itself: Read coverage stops 3 residues before the CDR3 terminus; the germline J gene supplies the remainder. This chain uses TRBV7-2 with TRBJ2-1; TRBD1 agrees at 8 bases. Unmatched junction bases numbered 9, after V lost 7 bases and J lost 4 bases. The CDR3 totals 15 residues. Germline V gene sequence: CDR1 SGHTA, CDR2 FQGNSA. Partial CDR3 DNA: TGTGCCAGCAACTCCGGGACAGGAGTATACAATGAG. Residues: CASNSGTGVYNE. The whole CDR3 protein reads CASNSGTGVYNEQFF.

CDR3 residues: CATSRGPGGARKGDQETQYF. The DNA read from the CDR3 is TGTGCCACCAGCAGAGGCCCCGGGGGGGCGAGGAAAGGGGACCAAGAGACC. The chain links TRBV15 to TRBJ2-5; 8 bases map to TRBD2. The CDR3 end lies 3 residues beyond the end of the read and is filled in from the germline J gene. The V segment lost 1 base and the J segment 0 bases; nucleotides outside the gene matches: 16. The CDR3 consists of 20 residues. The germline V gene encodes CDR1 LNHNV and CDR2 YYDKDF (reference sequence).

As to this clone: The read ends 3 residues before the CDR3 terminus; that terminus is restored from the germline J gene. This sequence joins TRBV7-3 and TRBJ1-1, with TRBD1 identical over 9 bases. There are 14 residues in the CDR3. V gave up 0 bases and J gave up 5 bases; unmatched junction bases: 1. CDR1 is SGHTA, CDR2 FQGTGA, per germline. The chain's CDR3 is CASSLTGTGTEAFF. The sequenced CDR3 bases are TGTGCCAGCAGCTTAACGGGGACAGGGACTGAA.